This T cell receptor beta chain comes out of a study of monozygotic twins with inflammatory bowel disease. Findings and limits, study-wide: The analysis failed to separate different T cell subtypes. Limited power may explain why concordant and discordant twins showed no difference in repertoire similarity. A single strong clonotype or signal linked to IBD was not supported.

The CDR3 contains 17 residues. Germline assignment: CDR1 MDHEN and CDR2 SYDVKM. The cDNA of both the TCRalpha and TCRbeta chains was subjected to two nested PCRs of about 15 and 9 cycles. TCRdb reprocessed the 5' RACE reads and keeps a single row for each CDR3 protein, giving no DNA. The sample table sets out some 160,000 distinct CDR3 sequences. Comment on this clonotype: The target antigen is unknown.

The receptor was derived from a human donor with ulcerative colitis or Crohn's disease, or a healthy co-twin of an affected twin (not recorded which). The V and J genes are TRBV28 and TRBJ1-5; with no DNA, the TCRdb D assignment of TRBD1 cannot be verified. Sequencing used blood. The CDR3 protein is CASSFPGRKYSNQPQHF.